The 8 T cell receptor beta chains given below trace back to one sample, sequenced in a study of regulatory T cells in long-lasting Graves disease. Arm-PCR of CDR3 regions and iRepertoire HTBI primers were used to build TCR beta libraries. MiXCR, run by TCRdb on the multiplex PCR reads, gives a single entry per CDR3 protein. The data show over 500,000 distinct CDR3 sequences, 15% to 20% seen once. Time point indicated: newly diagnosed GD, antithyroid drugs for less than 3 months. Scientists built the TCR library using RNA that was extracted from PBMCs. These records were also assigned to another study, of T cells in Graves' hyperthyroidism and ophthalmopathy.

The sample here was peripheral blood mononuclear cells (PBMCs), taken at new diagnosis, from a patient treated with antithyroid drugs. The source is a man between 18 and 29 years old with Graves disease.

This clonotype appeared a few times. The chain employs TRBV27 and TRBJ2-1; 8 nucleotides line up with TRBD2. CDR3 size: 17 residues. Germline loops: CDR1 MNHEY, CDR2 SMNVEV (reference sequence). V lost 5 bases and J lost 0; bases outside the gene matches: 9. The CDR3 DNA reads TGTGCCAGCAGTAGCCCCATGGCGGGAGGCTCCTACAATGAGCAGTTCTTC. Protein product: CASSSPMAGGSYNEQFF.

This clonotype appeared many times. The chain carries TRBV30 and TRBJ2-5, with D unresolved. Germline loops: CDR1 GTSNPN, CDR2 SVGIG (reference sequence). V lost 0 bases to trimming and J lost 1 base, with 6 bases between them. The CDR3 has 13 residues. The CDR3 region has the DNA TGTGCCTGGAGTGTACGGGTCCAAGAGACCCAGTACTTC. It encodes CAWSVRVQETQYF.

This clonotype was detected only a few times. A read error may account for a junction end that differs from germline. This sequence joins TRBV7-7 and TRBJ2-3; 13 bases line up with TRBD2. CDR1 and CDR2 from the germline V gene are SSHAT and FNYEAQ (reference sequence). The CDR3 extends over 16 amino acids. CDR3 nucleotide sequence: TGTGCTAGCAGCCGCGGACTAGCGGGAGTAGTAGATACGCAGTATTTT. Translated: CASSRGLAGVVDTQYF.

This clonotype appeared a few times. This sequence joins TRBV18 and TRBJ2-1; D gene uncertain. Trimming took off 0 bases at V and 7 bases at J, with 16 bases between the two ends. The CDR3 loop spans 16 amino acids. Germline CDR1 KGHSH, CDR2 LQKENI. The CDR3 DNA reads TGTGCCAGCTCACCACCTAGTAGGGTCAGTATTAATGAGCAGTTCTTC. Residues: CASSPPSRVSINEQFF.

This clonotype was detected a few times. The chain carries TRBV11-2 and TRBJ1-2; a possible D gene is TRBD1 (5 bases). V was pared by 4 bases and J by 8 bases, with 17 bases between. The germline V gene has CDR1 SGHAT and CDR2 FQNNGV. The CDR3 length is 14 residues. The CDR3 spells CASSSVVGPGGYTF. Written as DNA, the CDR3 is TGTGCCAGCAGCTCAGTCGTGGGACCAGGGGGCTACACCTTC.

This clonotype was counted at least ten times. This sequence joins TRBV12-3 or TRBV12-4 and TRBJ2-7; maybe TRBD2 (7 bases). V lost 5 bases, J lost 6 bases, and 11 bases lay in between. This CDR3 has 12 residues. The CDR3 here is CASSKGGVEQYF. Written as DNA, the CDR3 is TGTGCCAGCAGTAAGGGGGGGGTCGAGCAGTACTTC.

This clonotype was seen repeatedly, ten times or more. The V call is TRBV3-1, the J call TRBJ2-3, with D perhaps TRBD1 or TRBD2 (5 bases each). This CDR3 comprises 15 residues. The germline V gene has CDR1 LGHDT and CDR2 YNNKEL (reference sequence). V lost 2 bases and J lost 8, with 17 bases in between. This CDR3 is CASSQRTRGVATQYF. CDR3 coding DNA: TGTGCCAGCAGCCAAAGGACACGGGGCGTCGCTACGCAGTATTTT.

This chain connects TRBV20-1 to TRBJ2-5; D is uncertain. CDR1 and CDR2 (germline): DFQATT, SNEGSKA (reference sequence). The length of the CDR3 is 10 residues. Trimming cost V 6 bases and J 2 bases, with 4 bases left between them. CDR3 sequence: CSAHQETQYF. DNA of the CDR3: TGCAGTGCCCATCAAGAGACCCAGTACTTC.